A selection of T cell receptor beta chains follows, all from one sample in a study of low-dose radiotherapy and immunotherapy resistance in tumors. TCRdb reprocessed the reads via MiXCR and lists one record per CDR3 protein. This sample has roughly 40,000 distinct CDR3 sequences, with 25% found just once. The sample was PBMCs, taken after low-dose radiotherapy plus immunotherapy. These receptors were obtained from a male donor with prostate cancer. CDR3s include the opening cysteine and the closing phenylalanine or tryptophan. Fields, in order: V gene, D gene, CDR3 length, J gene, clone size, CDR3 protein, CDR3 DNA. The D gene is left open where the match is weak. The size of a clone is reported for some rows only, either as once, few or many, or as a class for expanded clones.

TRBV24-1	NA	13	TRBJ1-1	many	CATSARGGTEAFF	TGTGCCACCAGCGCAAGGGGGGGGACTGAAGCTTTCTTT
TRBV27	TRBD2	13	TRBJ2-7	NA	CASSLWLAGEQYF	TGTGCCAGCAGTTTATGGCTAGCGGGTGAGCAGTACTTC
TRBV15	TRBD2	17	TRBJ2-5	many	CATSRTGLAGAQETQYF	TGTGCCACCAGCAGAACGGGACTAGCGGGGGCACAAGAGACCCAGTACTTC
TRBV18	TRBD1	16	TRBJ1-5	many	CASSPAQQGYGQPQHF	TGTGCCAGCTCACCAGCTCAACAGGGGTATGGTCAGCCCCAGCATTTT
TRBV5-1	NA	14	TRBJ1-5	many	CASSLGEFNQPQHF	TGCGCCAGCAGCTTGGGGGAGTTCAATCAGCCCCAGCATTTT
TRBV6-5	TRBD2	18	TRBJ2-2	many	CASSEPLSGRPDTGELFF	TGTGCCAGCAGTGAACCTCTTAGCGGGAGGCCCGACACCGGGGAGCTGTTTTTT
TRBV6-2/TRBV6-3	TRBD2	13	TRBJ2-5	NA	CASSYRLAGTQYF	TGTGCCAGCAGTTACCGGCTAGCGGGGACCCAGTACTTC
TRBV29-1	NA	11	TRBJ1-1	many	CSVRAGTEAFF	TGCAGCGTCCGAGCTGGCACTGAAGCTTTCTTT
TRBV29-1	NA	13	TRBJ1-1	many	CSAMDSLNTEAFF	TGCAGCGCCATGGACAGTTTGAACACTGAAGCTTTCTTT
TRBV28	NA	16	TRBJ2-5	many	CASSFFFSARGETQYF	TGTGCCAGCAGTTTTTTTTTTTCCGCAAGAGGGGAGACCCAGTACTTC
TRBV5-1	TRBD1	15	TRBJ1-1	few	CASSGGQRRPLEAFF	TGCGCCAGCAGCGGGGGACAGCGTCGGCCCCTTGAAGCTTTCTTT
TRBV18	TRBD2	15	TRBJ2-1	many	CASSLTSGREDEQFF	TGTGCCAGCTCACTGACTAGCGGGAGAGAGGATGAGCAGTTCTTC
TRBV10-3	TRBD1	12	TRBJ1-1	many	CAMGAGGTEAFF	TGTGCCATGGGGGCAGGGGGCACTGAAGCTTTCTTT
TRBV5-1	NA	19	TRBJ1-1	NA	CASSPSRTDPTLPNTEAFF	TGCGCCAGCAGCCCAAGTCGGACGGACCCGACTCTACCGAACACTGAAGCTTTCTTT
TRBV20-1	TRBD2	14	TRBJ2-2	many	CSARLAGGTGELFF	TGCAGTGCTAGACTAGCGGGGGGAACCGGGGAGCTGTTTTTT
TRBV5-1	TRBD1	14	TRBJ2-7	NA	CASRVTTGANEQYF	TGCGCCAGCAGGGTGACGACAGGGGCCAACGAGCAGTACTTC
TRBV6-1	TRBD1	15	TRBJ2-2	many	CASSVTGVSTGELFF	TGTGCCAGCAGTGTAACAGGGGTGAGCACCGGGGAGCTGTTTTTT
TRBV19	NA	12	TRBJ1-2	NA	CASSIQGYGYTF	TGTGCCAGTAGTATACAGGGGTATGGCTACACCTTC
TRBV5-4	NA	15	TRBJ2-5	NA	CASSLSLGVGETQYF	TGTGCCAGCAGCTTGAGTCTGGGTGTCGGAGAGACCCAGTACTTC
TRBV28	TRBD2	17	TRBJ2-5	NA	CATRGCPGTSGEETQYF	TGTGCCACCCGCGGGTGCCCCGGGACTAGCGGGGAAGAGACCCAGTACTTC
TRBV5-1	NA	13	TRBJ2-4	few	CASREYLMDIQYF	TGCGCCAGCAGGGAATATCTTATGGACATTCAGTACTTC
TRBV20-1	NA	15	TRBJ2-5	many	CSARDGTSARETQYF	TGCAGTGCTAGAGATGGCACTTCGGCGAGGGAGACCCAGTACTTC
TRBV14	NA	15	TRBJ2-4	many	CASSPAGTAKNIQYF	TGTGCCAGCAGCCCTGCCGGGACAGCCAAAAACATTCAGTACTTC
TRBV23-1	NA	13	TRBJ1-1	few	CASSRWLNTEAFF	TGCGCCAGCAGTCGTTGGCTGAACACTGAAGCTTTCTTT
TRBV29-1	TRBD2	12	TRBJ2-7	medium-sized	CSVDGTSDEQYF	TGCAGCGTTGACGGGACTAGCGACGAGCAGTACTTC
TRBV9	NA	14	TRBJ2-2	NA	CASSVDGDTGELFF	TGTGCCAGCAGCGTAGATGGGGACACCGGGGAGCTGTTTTTT
TRBV7-2	TRBD1	15	TRBJ1-1	NA	CASSLGQGVNTEAFF	TGTGCCAGCAGCTTAGGACAGGGAGTTAACACTGAAGCTTTCTTT
TRBV6-4	NA	13	TRBJ2-3	many	CASSDSKQDTQYF	TGTGCCAGCAGTGACTCGAAGCAAGATACGCAGTATTTT
TRBV20-1	TRBD1	14	TRBJ1-2	NA	CSATGQGNNYGYTF	TGCAGTGCTACGGGACAGGGGAATAACTATGGCTACACCTTC
TRBV2	NA	12	TRBJ2-3	many	CASSEVSDTQYF	TGTGCCAGCAGTGAAGTTTCAGATACGCAGTATTTT
TRBV11-3	TRBD2	17	TRBJ2-1	many	CASSYRDGSGLAERQFF	TGTGCCAGCAGCTACAGAGACGGCTCGGGACTAGCGGAGCGGCAGTTCTTC
TRBV5-5	NA	17	TRBJ1-2	many	CASSLNQTVGCGYGYTF	TGTGCCAGCAGCTTGAACCAGACGGTGGGGTGCGGCTATGGCTACACCTTC
TRBV30	TRBD1	16	TRBJ1-2	many	CAWSAGTGGRNGGYTF	TGTGCCTGGAGTGCCGGGACAGGGGGCCGCAACGGTGGCTACACCTTC
TRBV25-1	TRBD1	13	TRBJ1-1	many	CASRDRANTEAFF	TGTGCCAGCAGGGACAGGGCGAACACTGAAGCTTTCTTT
TRBV20-1	TRBD1	15	TRBJ2-1	many	CSATQANRGFDEQFF	TGCAGTGCCACTCAGGCTAACAGGGGGTTCGATGAGCAGTTCTTC
TRBV3-1	TRBD2	17	TRBJ2-2	many	CASSHFAGVTNTGELFF	TGTGCCAGCAGTCACTTTGCGGGAGTGACGAACACCGGGGAGCTGTTTTTT
TRBV20-1	NA	13	TRBJ2-7	many	CSAREGLVYEQYF	TGCAGTGCTAGAGAAGGACTTGTCTACGAGCAGTACTTC
TRBV7-8	NA	12	TRBJ2-7	many	CASSLERYEQYF	TGTGCCAGCAGCTTAGAACGCTACGAGCAGTACTTC
TRBV15	NA	13	TRBJ2-2	many	CATSQLASGELFF	TGTGCCACCTCTCAATTGGCTAGCGGGGAGCTGTTTTTT
TRBV7-8	NA	18	TRBJ2-7	many	CASSPTVWGDLSSYEQYF	TGTGCCAGCAGCCCTACTGTTTGGGGCGACCTGAGCTCCTACGAGCAGTACTTC
TRBV2	TRBD1	16	TRBJ2-7	NA	CASSLGGGQGADEQYF	TGTGCCAGCAGCCTCGGTGGGGGACAGGGGGCAGACGAGCAGTACTTC
TRBV18	NA	17	TRBJ2-2	NA	CASSPLGRGNTGELFFF	NA
TRBV29-1	TRBD2	15	TRBJ2-1	many	CSGGTSGSPRNEQFF	TGCAGCGGCGGGACTAGCGGGTCCCCCCGTAATGAGCAGTTCTTC
TRBV7-9	NA	14	TRBJ2-2	many	CASSLEQNTGELFF	TGTGCCAGCAGCTTAGAACAAAACACCGGGGAGCTGTTTTTT
TRBV9	NA	14	TRBJ1-5	NA	CASSRGGGNQPQHF	TGTGCCAGCAGCCGAGGGGGAGGCAATCAGCCCCAGCATTTT
TRBV4-2	NA	15	TRBJ2-1	many	CASSQMVGGRGEQFF	TGTGCCAGCAGCCAAATGGTGGGAGGCCGAGGTGAGCAGTTCTTC
TRBV20-1	NA	15	TRBJ2-1	many	CSARTPTGLNNEQFF	TGCAGTGCCAGGACTCCGACGGGACTTAACAATGAGCAGTTCTTC
TRBV28	TRBD1	16	TRBJ2-5	many	CASSSLPGQGRETQYF	TGTGCCAGCAGTTCCCTTCCGGGACAGGGTCGGGAGACCCAGTACTTC
TRBV5-1	TRBD2	14	TRBJ2-5	once	CASSLPTSPETQYF	TGCGCCAGCAGCTTGCCGACTAGCCCAGAGACCCAGTACTTC
TRBV10-3	TRBD1	16	TRBJ2-4	many	CAISGGQGAAKNIQYF	TGTGCCATCAGTGGGGGACAGGGGGCTGCCAAAAACATTCAGTACTTC